This T cell receptor beta chain is from a study of vaccination and CD4 T cells after COVID-19. On this clonotype itself: The target antigen is unknown.

V lost 2 bases to trimming and J lost 1 base; unmatched junction nucleotides: 4. Germline CDR1 and CDR2: SGDLS and YYNGEE. The CDR3 is made up of 15 amino acids. The Oncomine TCR Beta short-read assay sequenced DNA from cultured CD4+ T cells. TCRdb reprocessed the PCR reads with MiXCR, giving one entry per CDR3 protein. The sample lists 10,000 to 15,000 distinct CDR3 sequences, roughly 44% seen once, with around 25% in the top ten. Indicated treatment: approximately nine-day PBMC culture with coronavirus spike peptide pools or control peptides (ViraFEST assay). The J gene is TRBJ2-7, the V gene TRBV9, with 9 bases aligning to TRBD1. The sequencing input was CD4+ T cells from blood, cultured in vitro. This sequence originates from a human donor who had recovered from COVID-19. The CDR3 DNA follows: TGTGCCAGCAGCGTCGGGACAGGGAGGTCCTACGAGCAGTACTTC. Encoded protein: CASSVGTGRSYEQYF. The variable domain in full, completed from reference TRBV9 and TRBJ2-7, reads DSGVTQTPKHLITATGQRVTLRCSPRSGDLSVYWYQQSLDQGLQFLIQYYNGEERAKGNILERFSAQQFPDLHSELNLSSLELGDSALYFCASSVGTGRSYEQYFGPGTRLTVT.